This T cell receptor (beta chain) was retrieved from a study of shared clonotypes between healthy human individuals. General study results and limits: Some naive CD4 clonotypes, roughly 4.5%, turned up in common across a few donors.

Deep was the level used in running the assay. Assay used: immunoSEQ multiplex PCR; TCRdb lists only in-frame clones, some missing. This sample yields some 2,400,000 clones, of which roughly 95% are seen a single time; 0.13% belongs to the top ten. As regards this clone: Its antigen is currently unknown.

The V end lost 5 bases, the J end lost 7 bases, and 9 bases lay between the germline ends. The CDR3 consists of 11 residues. The germline V gene has CDR1 SGHTS and CDR2 YDEGEE. This TCR came from a young man in good health. The V gene is TRBV5-8, the J gene TRBJ1-1; D is ambiguous. The material sequenced was naive CD4+ T cells sorted from blood. Subset described: CD45RA+ positively selected. The CDR3 DNA sequence: TGTGCCAGCAGGTTGCGGGTTGAAGCTTTCTTT. It encodes CASRLRVEAFF. Together with reference TRBV5-8 and TRBJ1-1, the CDR3 gives the full variable domain: EAGVTQSPTHLIKTRGQQATLRCSPISGHTSVYWYQQALGLGLQFLLWYDEGEERNRGNFPPRFSGRQFPNYSSELNVNALELEDSALYLCASRLRVEAFFGQGTRLTVV.